Following are 14 T cell receptor beta chains from one sample sequenced in a study of shared clonotypes between healthy human individuals. Repertoires were generated with immunoSEQ multiplex PCR, while TCRdb's copy carries only in-frame clones and drops some. The top ten hold roughly 0.4% of the sample, which has approximately 1.4 million clones, 98% seen once. The sample was naive CD4+ T cells sorted from blood. Subset in this sample: CD45RA+ positively selected. These TCRs come from a man aged 30 to 39 in good health.

The J gene is TRBJ2-1, the V gene TRBV10-1; 8 bases align to TRBD1. This CDR3 has 13 amino acids. From germline, CDR1 is WNHNN and CDR2 SYGVQD (reference sequence). With V trimmed by 6 bases and J by 5 bases, 3 bases remained unmatched. This CDR3 reads CASSRDRHNEQFF. The CDR3 nucleotides are TGCGCCAGCAGCCGGGACAGGCACAATGAGCAGTTCTTC.

This chain uses TRBV19 with TRBJ2-2; D gene uncertain. This CDR3 comprises 14 residues. Trimming cost V 3 bases and J 4 bases, with 9 bases left between them. Germline values: CDR1 LNHDA, CDR2 SQIVND (reference sequence). As DNA, the CDR3 is TGTGCCAGTAGTATTGCGGACCTCACCGGGGAGCTGTTTTTT. Translation: CASSIADLTGELFF.

In its sample, this clone was seen once. V gene TRBV10-3 combines with J gene TRBJ2-3, with D perhaps TRBD1 or TRBD2 (5 bases each). Trimming cost V 3 bases and J 6 bases, with 13 bases left between them. Germline-derived CDR1 and CDR2 are ENHRY and SYGVKD. The CDR3 is 14 residues long. CDR3 nucleotide sequence: TGTGCCATCAGTGATGGACGGGACGGGGATACGCAGTATTTT. It translates to CAISDGRDGDTQYF.

The CDR3 nucleotides are TGCGCCAGCAGCTTGGAAAAGCGGGCGAGCTACAATGAGCAGTTCTTC. It codes for CASSLEKRASYNEQFF. The chain links TRBV5-1 to TRBJ2-1; a weak D match, TRBD2 (6 bases). Per the germline V gene, CDR1 is SGHRS and CDR2 is YFSETQ. This CDR3 is built from 16 residues. V lost 0 bases, J lost 3 bases, and 13 bases lay in between.

This rearrangement joins TRBV11-2 to TRBJ1-4; the match to TRBD1 covers 11 bases. Germline trimming cut 2 bases from V and 5 bases from J; bases unmatched to any gene: 10. The CDR3 extends over 18 amino acids. Germline V CDR1 and CDR2: SGHAT, FQNNGV. CDR3 sequence (DNA): TGTGCCAGCAGCTTATTGAGGGGGACAGGGGGTATCAATGAAAAACTGTTTTTT. It encodes CASSLLRGTGGINEKLFF.

The chain combines TRBV9 with TRBJ2-2, with unresolved D. CDR1 and CDR2 from the germline V gene are SGDLS and YYNGEE. The CDR3 loop spans 13 amino acids. Trimming cost V 1 base and J 6 bases, with 7 bases left between them. The CDR3 DNA follows: TGTGCCAGCAGCGTATTGGCGGCCGGGGAGCTGTTTTTT. Protein product: CASSVLAAGELFF.

This chain uses TRBV7-2 with TRBJ1-5; D ambiguous. Trimming pared 2 bases from V and 7 bases from J, leaving 9 bases between. In germline, CDR1 is SGHTA, CDR2 FQGNSA. CDR3 size: 13 residues. This CDR3 reads CASSLYGGQPQHF. CDR3 coding DNA: TGTGCCAGCAGCTTATACGGTGGGCAGCCCCAGCATTTT.

The V and J genes are TRBV5-1 and TRBJ2-1; a weak D match, TRBD1 (5 bases). Germline CDR1 is SGHRS and CDR2 is YFSETQ. The V end was cut by 1 base, the J end by 4 bases, with 6 bases between. This CDR3 comprises 13 residues. The CDR3 region is CASSLQGYNEQFF. The CDR3 DNA reads as TGCGCCAGCAGCTTGCAGGGTTACAATGAGCAGTTCTTC.

The J gene is TRBJ1-5, the V gene TRBV5-8, with no clear D. Germline CDR1 SGHTS, CDR2 YDEGEE. With 7 bases removed from V and 7 bases from J, the gap between germline ends came to 6 bases. The CDR3 has 10 residues. The chain's CDR3 is CASGVQPQHF. In DNA, the CDR3 is TGTGCCAGCGGGGTACAGCCCCAGCATTTT.

V usage is TRBV27 and J usage is TRBJ2-2; perhaps TRBD2 as D (5 bases). In germline, CDR1 is MNHEY, CDR2 SMNVEV (reference sequence). V was clipped by 3 bases and J by 5 bases, with 13 bases between them. This CDR3 is 15 amino acids long. Here the CDR3 reads CASSFGWERTGELFF. The CDR3 nucleotides are TGTGCCAGCAGTTTTGGGTGGGAGCGGACCGGGGAGCTGTTTTTT.

The chain links TRBV4-2 to TRBJ2-1; D is unclear. The CDR3 spans 11 residues. The ends were cut back, 7 bases at V and 5 bases at J, with 6 bases in the middle. Looked up from germline, CDR1 is LGHNA and CDR2 is YNFKEQ. For the CDR3, the DNA is TGTGCCAGCACCGCGGACAATGAGCAGTTCTTC. Protein sequence: CASTADNEQFF.

The chain uses TRBV7-8 and TRBJ2-6, with 8 bases lining up with TRBD1. V shed 0 bases and J 0 bases; nucleotides not matched to a gene: 4. The CDR3 sequence is 18 residues long. The germline gives CDR1 SGHVS, CDR2 FQNEAQ. In nucleotides, the CDR3 is TGTGCCAGCAGCTTAGCCCCGGACAGGGACTCTGGGGCCAACGTCCTGACTTTC. Residues: CASSLAPDRDSGANVLTF.

This clone was detected only once. V usage is TRBV12-2 and J usage is TRBJ2-2; the table's TRBD1 call for D was not verified on the DNA. TRBV12-2 constitutes a pseudogene. The CDR3 sequence is 15 residues long. The CDR3 region has the DNA TGTGCAAGTCGCTCCAACAGGGCGAACACCGGGGAGCTGTTTTTT. It specifies CASRSNRANTGELFF.

This clone was observed once. CDR3 in DNA: TGTGCCAGCTCACCACGGAGCGGGTTGGGTGAGCAGTTCTTC. It is translated as CASSPRSGLGEQFF. The V call is TRBV18, the J call TRBJ2-1; a possible D gene is TRBD2 (6 bases). CDR3 size: 14 residues. Germline CDR1 KGHSH, CDR2 LQKENI. V dropped 1 base and J dropped 9 bases, with 13 bases sitting between them.